Below, 16 T cell receptor beta chains from the same sample are listed, as sequenced in a study of OX40 agonist ivuxolimab in advanced cancers. Only in-frame clones appear in the TCRdb table, and some are missing; sequencing was by immunoSEQ multiplex PCR. This sample yields about 21,000 clones, of which more than 70% are seen a single time; 15% to 20% belongs to the top ten. The source was CD4+ or CD8+ T cells sorted from blood, collected in a trial of the OX40 agonist ivuxolimab. These receptors all come from an adult with an advanced solid tumor such as melanoma, head and neck, liver or kidney cancer.

The count of this clone is one. The chain employs TRBV13 and TRBJ1-5; D is ambiguous. The CDR3 has 14 residues. Trimming took 0 bases from V and 3 from J, leaving 6 bases between them. Germline CDR1 PRHDT, CDR2 FYEKMQ (reference sequence). CDR3 nucleotide sequence: TGTGCCAGCAGCTTAGGCCCAGTCAATCAGCCCCAGCATTTT. Its translation: CASSLGPVNQPQHF.

The chain is built from TRBV19 and TRBJ1-1; D is undetermined. Trimming took 8 bases from V and 5 from J, leaving 21 bases between them. The CDR3 extends over 15 amino acids. The germline gives CDR1 LNHDA, CDR2 SQIVND (reference sequence). CDR3 sequence: CASPRPGLSLTEAFF. In DNA form, the CDR3 reads TGTGCCAGTCCACGACCAGGACTCTCCCTTACTGAAGCTTTCTTT.

The chain recombines TRBV27 with TRBJ1-2; unclear D gene. V lost 2 bases and J 4 bases, leaving 8 bases between the germline ends. This CDR3 is 13 amino acids long. CDR1 MNHEY and CDR2 SMNVEV come from the germline V gene (reference sequence). CDR3 DNA: TGTGCCAGCAGTTTAGGCAGGACCTATGGCTACACCTTC. Translating gives CASSLGRTYGYTF.

This clone was detected once. The chain combines TRBV21-1 with TRBJ2-7; the D call in the table, TRBD1, was not verified against the DNA. TRBV21-1 has pseudogene status. The CDR3 is made up of 12 amino acids. The CDR3 DNA sequence: TGTGCCAGCAGCCGTCAGACAGTCCGGGAGTACTTC. Its translation: CASSRQTVREYF.

The rearrangement joins TRBV2 to TRBJ2-5; perhaps TRBD2 as D (5 bases). V gave up 6 bases and J gave up 0 bases, with 11 bases separating them. The CDR3 length is 14 residues. Looked up from germline, CDR1 is SNHLY and CDR2 is FYNNEI. This CDR3 is CASRPDYNQETQYF. The CDR3, as DNA: TGTGCCAGCAGACCCGACTACAACCAAGAGACCCAGTACTTC.

The chain carries TRBV7-6 and TRBJ1-3; the D is unclear. Trimming stripped 1 base from V and 1 base from J, with 14 bases between. The germline gives CDR1 SGHVS, CDR2 FNYEAQ. CDR3 length: 17 residues. This CDR3 reads CASSLDFRFQSGNTIYF. Here the CDR3 DNA reads TGTGCCAGCAGCTTAGATTTCCGGTTTCAGTCTGGAAACACCATATATTTT. The variable domain in full, with the rest retrieved from reference TRBV7-6 and TRBJ1-3, is GAGVSQSPRYKVTKRGQDVALRCDPISGHVSLYWYRQALGQGPEFLTYFNYEAQQDKSGLPNDRFSAERPEGSISTLTIQRTEQRDSAMYRCASSLDFRFQSGNTIYFGEGSWLTVV.

In this sample, this clone turned up once. The rearrangement uses TRBV14 and TRBJ2-1; a weak D match, TRBD1 (6 bases). Trimming left V 0 bases short and J 3 bases short, with 12 bases between. Germline V gene data show CDR1 as SGHDN and CDR2 as FVKESK. This CDR3 comprises 16 residues. DNA for the CDR3: TGTGCCAGCAGCCAAGATCTGGGGGCCCTCTACAATGAGCAGTTCTTC. Translation gives CASSQDLGALYNEQFF.

This chain links TRBV7-8 with TRBJ2-2; TRBD1 is a possible D gene (6 bases). CDR3 size: 14 residues. Germline V gene sequence: CDR1 SGHVS, CDR2 FQNEAQ. V lost 5 bases and J 2 bases, leaving 9 bases between the germline ends. The CDR3 sequence: CASSRTANTGELFF. The CDR3 nucleotides read TGTGCCAGCAGCAGGACAGCTAACACCGGGGAGCTGTTTTTT.

The genes are TRBV30 and TRBJ1-2; 9 bases align to TRBD1. Germline V CDR1 and CDR2: GTSNPN, SVGIG (reference sequence). CDR3 length equals 14 residues. J lost 12 bases, V lost 4 bases, and 15 bases had no gene match. The DNA of the CDR3 is TGTGCCTGGACCCTGAGTTCCGCGGGACAGGGTAACACCTTC. Its translation: CAWTLSSAGQGNTF.

This clone has only one observation. The genes are TRBV9 and TRBJ2-7; possible D gene TRBD2, 7 bases. This CDR3 has 16 residues. Germline loops: CDR1 SGDLS, CDR2 YYNGEE. The ends were cut back, 0 bases at V and 6 bases at J, with 19 bases in the middle. CDR3 in DNA: TGTGCCAGCAGCGTAGGTTTTGGGGGGGCGCATGGCGAGCAGTACTTC. Translation: CASSVGFGGAHGEQYF.

The chain couples TRBV7-6 to TRBJ2-7; 8 bases match TRBD2. Germline V gene data show CDR1 as SGHVS and CDR2 as FNYEAQ. The V gene end was trimmed by 1 base and the J gene end by 4 bases; junction bases not matched to a gene: 6. This CDR3 has 15 residues. CDR3 DNA: TGTGCCAGCAGCTTAGAGGCCGGGGGGGATTACGAGCAGTACTTC. The encoded protein is CASSLEAGGDYEQYF.

V usage is TRBV4-1 and J usage is TRBJ2-1; 7 nucleotides align to TRBD2. Germline-derived CDR1 and CDR2 are MGHRA and YSYEKL. With 3 bases clipped from V and 10 bases from J, the junction kept 3 bases outside the gene matches. The CDR3 sequence is 12 residues long. The CDR3 sequence: CASSHRDYEQFF. The CDR3 nucleotides are TGCGCCAGCAGCCACCGGGACTACGAGCAGTTCTTC.

This clone was detected a few times. This chain joins TRBV5-1 and TRBJ2-7; D is undetermined. The CDR3 sequence is 14 residues long. The germline V gene has CDR1 SGHRS and CDR2 YFSETQ. Trimming pared 0 bases from V and 4 bases from J, leaving 11 bases between. The CDR3 nucleotides read TGCGCCAGCAGCTTGGTGGGCACAGCTTACGAGCAGTACTTC. This gives the protein CASSLVGTAYEQYF.

This chain uses TRBV18 with TRBJ1-6; perhaps TRBD1 as D (5 bases). Germline values: CDR1 KGHSH, CDR2 LQKENI. V lost 2 bases and J 13 bases, leaving 18 bases between the germline ends. The CDR3 loop spans 15 amino acids. The CDR3 nucleotides are TGTGCCAGCTCACCAATCGGGGTCGGGGCGACCCCCCTCCACTTT. This sequence encodes CASSPIGVGATPLHF.

The V call is TRBV6-1, the J call TRBJ1-5; no clear D. The CDR3 runs 12 residues. Germline V gene data show CDR1 as MNHNS and CDR2 as SASEGT. The V gene lost 1 base and the J gene lost 7 bases, with 5 bases spanning the gap. CDR3 sequence reads: CASSEGGQPQHF. CDR3 DNA sequence: TGTGCCAGCAGTGAAGGAGGCCAGCCCCAGCATTTT.

This chain joins TRBV5-6 and TRBJ2-3; possible D gene TRBD2, 5 bases. The germline V gene has CDR1 SGHDT and CDR2 YYEEEE. The CDR3 extends over 14 amino acids. Trimming cost V 0 bases and J 4 bases, with 9 bases left between them. The DNA of the CDR3 is TGTGCCAGCAGCTTGGCCGGGGATCCAGATACGCAGTATTTT. Translated: CASSLAGDPDTQYF.